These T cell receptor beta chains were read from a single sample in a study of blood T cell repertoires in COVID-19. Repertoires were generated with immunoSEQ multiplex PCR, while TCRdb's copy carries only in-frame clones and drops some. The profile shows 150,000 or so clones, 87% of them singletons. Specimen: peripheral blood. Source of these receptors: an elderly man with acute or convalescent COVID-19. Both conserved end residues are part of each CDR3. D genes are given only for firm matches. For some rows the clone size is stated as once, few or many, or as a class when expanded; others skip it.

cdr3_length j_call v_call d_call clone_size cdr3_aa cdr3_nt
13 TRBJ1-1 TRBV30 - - CAWRGLKNTEAFF TGTGCCTGGAGGGGCCTTAAGAACACTGAAGCTTTCTTT
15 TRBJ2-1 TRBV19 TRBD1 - CASSSDRAVYNEQFF TGTGCCAGTAGTAGTGACAGGGCCGTTTACAATGAGCAGTTCTTC
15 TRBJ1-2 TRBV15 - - CATSRESGEGYGYTF TGTGCCACCAGCAGAGAATCGGGAGAGGGCTATGGCTACACCTTC
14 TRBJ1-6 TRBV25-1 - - CASKMNRDGSPLHF TGTGCCAGCAAAATGAACAGGGACGGTTCACCCCTCCACTTT
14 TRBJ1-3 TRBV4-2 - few CASSQAGSGNTIYF TGTGCCAGCAGCCAAGCGGGTTCCGGAAACACCATATATTTT
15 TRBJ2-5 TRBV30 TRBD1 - CAWAPGQGFQETQYF TGTGCCTGGGCCCCGGGACAGGGGTTCCAAGAGACCCAGTACTTC
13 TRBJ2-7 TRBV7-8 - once CASSLRENYEQYF TGTGCCAGCAGCTTAAGGGAGAATTACGAGCAGTACTTC
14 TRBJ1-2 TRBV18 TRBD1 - CASSARQGNYGYTF TGTGCCAGCTCAGCCCGACAGGGGAACTATGGCTACACCTTC
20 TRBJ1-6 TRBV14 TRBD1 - CASSHARGTGGIRDNSPLHF TGTGCCAGCAGCCACGCACGGGGAACAGGGGGAATAAGAGATAATTCACCCCTCCACTTT
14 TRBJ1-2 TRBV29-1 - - CSVTPAGANYGYTF TGCAGCGTAACCCCCGCTGGAGCTAACTATGGCTACACCTTC
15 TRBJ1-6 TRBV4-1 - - CASSQATGSYSPLHF TGCGCCAGCAGCCAAGCAACAGGCTCTTATTCACCCCTCCACTTT
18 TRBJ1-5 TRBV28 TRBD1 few CASSFVGGQGRSNQPQHF TGTGCCAGCAGTTTCGTTGGGGGACAGGGTCGTAGCAATCAGCCCCAGCATTTT
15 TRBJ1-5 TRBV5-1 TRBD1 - CASSSTGGSNQPQHF TGCGCCAGCAGCTCGACAGGGGGGAGCAATCAGCCCCAGCATTTT
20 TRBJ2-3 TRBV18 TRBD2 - CASSPGTSGGPLFGTDTQYF TGTGCCAGCTCACCAGGGACTAGCGGGGGGCCCCTCTTCGGCACAGATACGCAGTATTTT
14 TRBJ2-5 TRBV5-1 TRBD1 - CASSLQGLQETQYF TGCGCCAGCAGCTTACAGGGGCTACAAGAGACCCAGTACTTC
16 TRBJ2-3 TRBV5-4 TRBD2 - CATTGTSGASTDTQYF TGTGCCACCACCGGAACTAGCGGGGCTAGCACAGATACGCAGTATTTT
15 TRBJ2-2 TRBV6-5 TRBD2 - CASKGTSQNTGELFF TGTGCCAGCAAGGGGACTAGCCAGAACACCGGGGAGCTGTTTTTT
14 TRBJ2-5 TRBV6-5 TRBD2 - CASRLAGLQETQYF TGTGCCAGTAGACTAGCGGGCCTACAAGAGACCCAGTACTTC
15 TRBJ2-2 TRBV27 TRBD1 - CASSYGDRYTGELFF TGTGCCAGCAGTTATGGGGACAGATACACCGGGGAGCTGTTTTTT
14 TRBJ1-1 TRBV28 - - CASKYQGWDTEAFF TGTGCCAGCAAATACCAGGGTTGGGACACTGAAGCTTTCTTT
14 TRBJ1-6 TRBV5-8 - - CASSYRVDNSPLHF TGTGCCAGCAGCTACAGGGTAGATAATTCACCCCTCCACTTT
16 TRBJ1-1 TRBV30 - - CAWSGSWERENTEAFF TGTGCCTGGAGTGGGAGCTGGGAGAGGGAGAACACTGAAGCTTTCTTT
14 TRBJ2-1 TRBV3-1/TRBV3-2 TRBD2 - CASSQLAGVNEQFF TGTGCCAGCAGCCAACTAGCGGGGGTCAATGAGCAGTTCTTC
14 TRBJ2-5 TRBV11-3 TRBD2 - CASSFSGEGETQYF TGTGCCAGCAGCTTTAGCGGGGAAGGGGAGACCCAGTACTTC
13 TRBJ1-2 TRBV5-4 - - CASSLPGFYGYTF TGTGCCAGCAGCTTACCGGGGTTCTATGGCTACACCTTC
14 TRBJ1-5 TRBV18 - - CASSPPGRGQPQHF TGTGCCAGCTCACCACCGGGGAGAGGTCAGCCCCAGCATTTT
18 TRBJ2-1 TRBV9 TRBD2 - CASSVAGLAGGQNNEQFF TGTGCCAGCAGCGTAGCGGGACTAGCGGGAGGGCAAAACAATGAGCAGTTCTTC
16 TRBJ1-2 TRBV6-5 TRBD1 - CASSSPGDSSNYGYTF TGTGCCAGCAGTTCCCCAGGGGACAGTTCTAACTATGGCTACACCTTC
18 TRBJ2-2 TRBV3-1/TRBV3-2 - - CASSQFADGAGDTGELFF TGTGCCAGCAGCCAATTCGCGGACGGCGCCGGGGACACCGGGGAGCTGTTTTTT
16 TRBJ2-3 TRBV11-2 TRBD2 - CASSLDFSGGTDTQYF TGTGCCAGCAGCTTAGATTTTAGCGGGGGCACAGATACGCAGTATTTT
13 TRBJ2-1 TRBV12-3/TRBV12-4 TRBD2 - CASRLAGTNEQFF TGTGCCAGCAGACTAGCGGGGACCAATGAGCAGTTCTTC
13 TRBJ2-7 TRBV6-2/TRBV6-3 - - CASSLHQGGEQYF TGTGCCAGCAGTTTACATCAAGGGGGCGAGCAGTACTTC
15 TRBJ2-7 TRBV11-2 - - CASSLVAGQGYEQYF TGTGCCAGCAGCTTAGTAGCGGGACAGGGCTACGAGCAGTACTTC
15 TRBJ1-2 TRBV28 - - CASSLVQGWHYGYTF TGTGCCAGCAGTCTGGTACAGGGTTGGCACTATGGCTACACCTTC
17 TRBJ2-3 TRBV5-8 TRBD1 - CASSLDPGQGGTDTQYF TGTGCCAGCAGCTTGGACCCGGGACAGGGGGGCACAGATACGCAGTATTTT
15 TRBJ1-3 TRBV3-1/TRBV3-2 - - CASSQGQVSGNTIYF TGTGCCAGCAGCCAAGGACAGGTGTCTGGAAACACCATATATTTT
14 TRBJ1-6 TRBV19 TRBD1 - CASSITGGNSPLHF TGTGCCAGTAGTATCACAGGGGGGAATTCACCCCTCCACTTT
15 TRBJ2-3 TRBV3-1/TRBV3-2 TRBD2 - CASSTSSGGTDTQYF TGTGCCAGCAGCACCTCTAGCGGGGGGACAGATACGCAGTATTTT
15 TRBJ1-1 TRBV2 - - CASSEAWGQNTEAFF TGTGCCAGCAGTGAAGCCTGGGGCCAGAACACTGAAGCTTTCTTT
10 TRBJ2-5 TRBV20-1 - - CSARRETQYF TGCAGTGCTAGACGGGAGACCCAGTACTTC
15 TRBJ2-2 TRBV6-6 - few CASSYSARGWGELFF TGTGCCAGCAGTTACTCGGCCAGGGGATGGGGGGAGCTGTTTTTT
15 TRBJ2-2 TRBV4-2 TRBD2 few CASRGLAGATGELFF TGTGCCAGCAGGGGTCTAGCGGGGGCTACAGGGGAGCTGTTTTTT
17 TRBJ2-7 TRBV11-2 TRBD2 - CASSLVGTSGSPYEQYF TGTGCCAGCAGCTTAGTTGGGACTAGCGGGAGTCCGTACGAGCAGTACTTC
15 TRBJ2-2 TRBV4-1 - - CASSQRDTHTGELFF TGCGCCAGCAGCCAAAGGGACACACACACCGGGGAGCTGTTTTTT
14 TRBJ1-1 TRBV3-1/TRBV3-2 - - CASSQVRGHTEAFF TGTGCCAGCAGCCAAGTCAGAGGTCACACTGAAGCTTTCTTT
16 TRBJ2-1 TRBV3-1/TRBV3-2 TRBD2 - CASSQGGGRTYNEQFF TGTGCCAGCAGCCAAGGAGGCGGGAGGACCTACAATGAGCAGTTCTTC
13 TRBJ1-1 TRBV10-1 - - CASSEPGRSEAFF TGCGCCAGCAGTGAGCCAGGGCGTTCCGAAGCTTTCTTT
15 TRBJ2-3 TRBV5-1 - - CASSSDSRPTDTQYF TGCGCCAGCAGCTCAGACTCGCGCCCCACAGATACGCAGTATTTT
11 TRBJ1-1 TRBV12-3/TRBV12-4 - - CASSAGFAAFF TGTGCCAGCAGTGCGGGGTTCGCAGCTTTCTTT